This T cell receptor beta chain was profiled in a study of chemoradiotherapy in HPV16-positive cancers. General study results and limits: Candidate HPV-specific clones and E7-related TCR motifs grew in tumor during treatment.

The CDR3 contains 16 residues. V lost 2 bases, J lost 6 bases, and 16 bases lay in between. The V gene's germline CDR1 is SGHDN and CDR2 FVKESK. Clones were sequenced by immunoSEQ multiplex PCR, and TCRdb holds only the in-frame ones, with some missing. Among fewer than 40,000 clones listed, about 92% were seen once. As concerns this clone: Its antigen is unidentified.

Repeated repertoire sampling spanned the course of chemoradiotherapy. The receptor comes from a human donor with HPV-associated anogenital cancer. The chain uses TRBV14 and TRBJ2-2, with D perhaps assigned TRBD1 or TRBD2 (5 bases each). Material: blood, obtained from a patient who underwent chemoradiotherapy. CDR3 nucleotide sequence: TGTGCCAGCAGCCAACCGCCGGGACGAAACGCCGGGGAGCTGTTTTTT. It is translated as CASSQPPGRNAGELFF.